This T cell receptor (beta chain) was found in a study of cytomegalovirus exposure and HLA in healthy donors. Germline CDR1 reads SGDLS; CDR2 reads YYNGEE. After removal of 3 bases from V and 0 bases from J, the junction contained 6 bases not matched to a gene. There are 18 residues in the CDR3. Study-wide results and caveats: Cytomegalovirus status was reportedly diagnosed by the classifier with high sensitivity and specificity. Earlier analysis found most TCR beta V segments productive about 87% or about 30% of the time.

Primers: 60 Vbeta forward and 13 Jbeta reverse. Sequenced by immunoSEQ multiplex PCR; TCRdb stores in-frame clones only, minus some. Of more than 150,000 clones in the sample, more than 65% were seen once. On this clone: No antigen is known for it.

The clonotype comes from a girl aged 5-17 years in good health and CMV-seropositive. J is TRBJ2-2 and V is TRBV9, with TRBD2 matching over 12 bases. Sequencing was carried out using PBMCs. Here the CDR3 DNA reads TGTGCCAGCAGCGGTCCGGGACTAGCGGGCTCGAACACCGGGGAGCTGTTTTTT. It is translated as CASSGPGLAGSNTGELFF.